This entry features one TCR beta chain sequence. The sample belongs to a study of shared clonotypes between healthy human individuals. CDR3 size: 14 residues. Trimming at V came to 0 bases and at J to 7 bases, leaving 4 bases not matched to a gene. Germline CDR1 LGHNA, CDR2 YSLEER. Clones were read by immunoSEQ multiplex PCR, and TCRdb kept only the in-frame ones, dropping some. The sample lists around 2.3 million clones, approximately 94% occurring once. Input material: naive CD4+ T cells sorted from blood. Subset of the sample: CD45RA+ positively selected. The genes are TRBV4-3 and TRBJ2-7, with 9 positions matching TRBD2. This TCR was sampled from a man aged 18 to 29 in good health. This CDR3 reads CASSQEAGGLEQYF. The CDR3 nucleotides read TGCGCCAGCAGCCAAGAAGCGGGAGGATTAGAGCAGTACTTC.